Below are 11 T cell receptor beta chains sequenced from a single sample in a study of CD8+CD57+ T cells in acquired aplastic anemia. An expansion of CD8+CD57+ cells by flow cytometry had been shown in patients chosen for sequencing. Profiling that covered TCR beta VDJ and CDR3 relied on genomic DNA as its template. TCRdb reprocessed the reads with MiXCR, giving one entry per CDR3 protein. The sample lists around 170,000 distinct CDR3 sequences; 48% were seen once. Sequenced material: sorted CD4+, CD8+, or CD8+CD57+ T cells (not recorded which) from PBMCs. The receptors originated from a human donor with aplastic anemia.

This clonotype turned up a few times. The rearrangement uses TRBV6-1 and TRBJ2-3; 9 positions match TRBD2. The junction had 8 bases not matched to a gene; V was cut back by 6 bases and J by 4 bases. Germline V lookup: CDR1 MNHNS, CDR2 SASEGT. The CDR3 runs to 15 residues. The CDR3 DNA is TGTGCCAGCAGGGGTTATAGCGGGAGTCCAGATACGCAGTATTTT. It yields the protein CASRGYSGSPDTQYF.

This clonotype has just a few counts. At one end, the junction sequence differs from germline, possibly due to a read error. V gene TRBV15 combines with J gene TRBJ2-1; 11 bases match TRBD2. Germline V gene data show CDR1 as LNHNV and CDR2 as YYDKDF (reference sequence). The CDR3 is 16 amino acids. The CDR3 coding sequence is TGTGCCACTAGCAGAGATTGGACTAGCGGGTCCAATGAGCAGTTCTTC. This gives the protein CATSRDWTSGSNEQFF.

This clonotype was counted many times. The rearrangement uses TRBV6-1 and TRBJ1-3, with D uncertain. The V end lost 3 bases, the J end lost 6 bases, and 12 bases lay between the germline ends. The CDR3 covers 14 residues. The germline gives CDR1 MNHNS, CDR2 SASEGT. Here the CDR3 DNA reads TGTGCCAGCAGTGACGATGTTCGGGTAAACACCATATATTTT. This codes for CASSDDVRVNTIYF.

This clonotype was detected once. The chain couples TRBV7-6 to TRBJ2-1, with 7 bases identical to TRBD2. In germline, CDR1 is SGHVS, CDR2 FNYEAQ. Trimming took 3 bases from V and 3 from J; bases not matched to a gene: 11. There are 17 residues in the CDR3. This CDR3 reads CASSFVGGMADYNEQFF. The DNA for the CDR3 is TGTGCCAGCAGCTTTGTGGGGGGGATGGCGGACTACAATGAGCAGTTCTTC.

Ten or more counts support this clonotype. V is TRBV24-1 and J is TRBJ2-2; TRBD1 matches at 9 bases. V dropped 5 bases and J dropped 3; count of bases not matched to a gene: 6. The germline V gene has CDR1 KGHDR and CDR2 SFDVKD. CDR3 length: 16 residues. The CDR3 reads CATSGLQGADTGELFF. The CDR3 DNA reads TGTGCCACCAGTGGATTACAGGGGGCTGACACCGGGGAGCTGTTTTTT.

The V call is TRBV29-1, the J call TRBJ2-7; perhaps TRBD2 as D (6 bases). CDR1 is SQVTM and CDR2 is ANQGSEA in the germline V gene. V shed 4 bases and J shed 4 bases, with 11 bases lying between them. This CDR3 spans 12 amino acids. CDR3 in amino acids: CSVVGGKYEQYF. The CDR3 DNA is TGCAGCGTTGTGGGGGGAAAGTACGAGCAGTACTTC.

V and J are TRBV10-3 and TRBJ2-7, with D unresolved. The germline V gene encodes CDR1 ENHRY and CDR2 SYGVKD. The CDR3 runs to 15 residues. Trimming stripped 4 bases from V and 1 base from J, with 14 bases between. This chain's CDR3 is CAISVMIGESYEQYF. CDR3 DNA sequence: TGTGCCATCAGTGTTATGATAGGTGAATCCTACGAGCAGTACTTC.

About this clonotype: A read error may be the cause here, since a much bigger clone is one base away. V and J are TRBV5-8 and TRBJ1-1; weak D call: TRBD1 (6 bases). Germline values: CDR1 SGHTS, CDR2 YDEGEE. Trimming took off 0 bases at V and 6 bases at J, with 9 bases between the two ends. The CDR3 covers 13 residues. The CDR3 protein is CASSLGGAAEAFF. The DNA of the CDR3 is TGTGCCAGCAGCTTGGGGGGGGCGGCTGAAGCTTTCTTT.

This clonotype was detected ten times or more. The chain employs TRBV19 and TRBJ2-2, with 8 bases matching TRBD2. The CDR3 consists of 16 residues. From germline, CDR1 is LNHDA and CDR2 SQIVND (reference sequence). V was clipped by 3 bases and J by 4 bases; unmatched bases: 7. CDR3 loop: CASSIGREGLTGELFF. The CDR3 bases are TGTGCCAGTAGTATCGGCCGGGAGGGCCTCACCGGGGAGCTGTTTTTT.

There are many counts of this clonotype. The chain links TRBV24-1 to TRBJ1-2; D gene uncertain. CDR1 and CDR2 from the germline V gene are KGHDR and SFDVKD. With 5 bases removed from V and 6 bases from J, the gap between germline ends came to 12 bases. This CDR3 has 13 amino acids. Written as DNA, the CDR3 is TGTGCCACCAGTGCCCTGGGCGGGAATGGCTACACCTTC. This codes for CATSALGGNGYTF.

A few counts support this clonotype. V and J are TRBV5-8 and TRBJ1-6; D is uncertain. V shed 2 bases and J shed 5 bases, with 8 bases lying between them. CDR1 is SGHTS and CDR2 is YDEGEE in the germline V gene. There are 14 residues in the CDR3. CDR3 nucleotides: TGTGCCAGCAGCTTTATGGGGAATAATTCACCCCTCCACTTT. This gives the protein CASSFMGNNSPLHF.